This entry lists 27 T cell receptor beta chains sequenced from one sample in a study of graft-versus-host responses after intestinal transplantation. The method was immunoSEQ multiplex PCR; TCRdb's version includes in-frame clones alone and lacks a portion of them. The sample records 29,000 or so clones, around 94% being singletons. This sample comprised PBMCs, obtained about 70 days after intestinal transplant. The source of these receptors is a human patient who received an intestinal transplant, so some T cells may come from the graft donor.

The CDR3 nucleotides are TGTGCCAGCAGTGAGCCGACAGGGTACAATGAGCAGTTCTTC. Its translation: CASSEPTGYNEQFF. This chain joins TRBV2 and TRBJ2-1; 7 nucleotides match TRBD1. Trimming cost V 3 bases and J 4 bases; bases outside gene matches: 3. Germline-derived CDR1 and CDR2 are SNHLY and FYNNEI. CDR3 length: 14 amino acids.

This clone was recorded only once. J is TRBJ1-1 and V is TRBV19; D gene uncertain. The CDR3 is made up of 15 amino acids. V was clipped by 5 bases and J by 4 bases, with 17 bases between them. From germline, CDR1 is LNHDA and CDR2 SQIVND (reference sequence). The chain's CDR3 is CASSAPLVRGTEAFF. Here the CDR3 DNA reads TGTGCCAGTAGTGCCCCGTTAGTTCGGGGCACTGAAGCTTTCTTT.

V is TRBV5-4 and J is TRBJ2-7, with a possible D match to TRBD2 (6 bases). Trimming took 0 bases from V and 2 from J, leaving 12 bases between them. The CDR3 sequence is 15 residues long. Looked up from germline, CDR1 is SGHNT and CDR2 is YYREEE (reference sequence). Here the CDR3 DNA reads TGTGCCAGCAGCTTGGACTTGCGGGGTGCCTACGAGCAGTACTTC. This translates into CASSLDLRGAYEQYF. The full variable domain, in which reference TRBV5-4 and TRBJ2-7 provide the parts outside the CDR3, is ETGVTQSPTHLIKTRGQQVTLRCSSQSGHNTVSWYQQALGQGPQFIFQYYREEENGRGNFPPRFSGLQFPNYSSELNVNALELDDSALYLCASSLDLRGAYEQYFGPGTRLTVT.

The chain uses TRBV6-4 and TRBJ2-3; 9 bases are a match to TRBD2. Germline loops: CDR1 MRHNA, CDR2 SNTAGT. V was clipped by 9 bases and J by 2 bases; unmatched bases: 15. This CDR3 has 17 residues. This CDR3 is CARTARLAEKSTDTQYF. The CDR3 nucleotides read TGTGCCAGAACGGCCAGACTAGCGGAGAAATCCACAGATACGCAGTATTTT.

The V call is TRBV7-7, the J call TRBJ2-1, with 9 bases aligning to TRBD2. Germline CDR1 SSHAT, CDR2 FNYEAQ (reference sequence). The ends lost 6 bases at V and 0 bases at J; junction bases unmatched: 12. The CDR3 covers 18 residues. In DNA form, the CDR3 reads TGTGCCAGCAGTCATGTTAGCGGGAGACAGAGCTCCTACAATGAGCAGTTCTTC. Translating it yields CASSHVSGRQSSYNEQFF.

This chain's CDR3 is CASSYKGQGAQETQYF. In DNA form, the CDR3 reads TGTGCCAGCAGTTATAAGGGACAGGGGGCTCAAGAGACCCAGTACTTC. The V and J genes are TRBV6-6 and TRBJ2-5, with 12 bases identical to TRBD1. Trimming cost V 3 bases and J 2 bases; bases outside gene matches: 4. The CDR3 covers 16 residues. Germline V gives CDR1 MNHNY, CDR2 SVGAGI (reference sequence).

This rearrangement joins TRBV10-3 to TRBJ1-3, with unresolved D. Germline lookup yields CDR1 ENHRY and CDR2 SYGVKD. The CDR3 totals 14 residues. Trimming removed 3 bases from V and 2 bases from J, with 8 bases in between. The DNA of the CDR3 is TGTGCCATCAGTGATCCGGGGACTGGAAACACCATATATTTT. Translation gives CAISDPGTGNTIYF.

This chain joins TRBV2 and TRBJ2-3; a weak D match, TRBD1 (7 bases). Trimming took 7 bases from V and 6 from J, leaving 17 bases between them. Germline assignment: CDR1 SNHLY and CDR2 FYNNEI. There are 14 residues in the CDR3. The CDR3 DNA sequence: TGTGCCAGCATTCCCCCAGGGGGGTTGGATACGCAGTATTTT. Its translation is CASIPPGGLDTQYF.

CDR3 nucleotides: TGTGCCAGCAGCCTAACAGGGGGCGCACACACTGAAGCTTTCTTT. It specifies CASSLTGGAHTEAFF. The chain is built from TRBV7-2 and TRBJ1-1; 9 bases are shared with TRBD1. CDR3 length: 15 residues. The V and J ends lost 5 bases and 3 bases, in that order; junction bases with no gene match: 7. Germline values: CDR1 SGHTA, CDR2 FQGNSA.

CDR3 loop: CASSVHWFLFAYGYTF. CDR3 bases: TGTGCCAGCAGCGTGCACTGGTTTCTTTTCGCATATGGCTACACCTTC. The gene calls are TRBV7-6 and TRBJ1-2, with D uncertain. This CDR3 region has 16 residues. Germline V gives CDR1 SGHVS, CDR2 FNYEAQ. V lost 5 bases and J 5 bases, leaving 21 bases between the germline ends.

V usage is TRBV4-1 and J usage is TRBJ1-6; D remains unclear. The V gene lost 3 bases and the J gene lost 9 bases, with 18 bases spanning the gap. This CDR3 comprises 16 residues. Looked up from germline, CDR1 is MGHRA and CDR2 is YSYEKL. The CDR3 sequence is CASSHPRALRRSPLHF. The CDR3 DNA reads TGCGCCAGCAGCCACCCGAGAGCACTAAGGCGTTCACCCCTCCACTTT.

CDR3 region: CASSYHPSGSDDEQFF. The CDR3 DNA reads TGTGCCAGCAGTTACCATCCTAGCGGGAGTGACGATGAGCAGTTCTTC. This chain uses TRBV6-5 with TRBJ2-1, with 10 bases fitting TRBD2. The ends lost 2 bases at V and 8 bases at J; junction bases unmatched: 9. In germline, CDR1 is MNHEY, CDR2 SVGAGI. This CDR3 is built from 16 residues.

The chain couples TRBV5-1 to TRBJ2-6; TRBD1 is a possible D gene (6 bases). Germline CDR1 SGHRS, CDR2 YFSETQ. CDR3 length: 15 amino acids. V was cut by 5 bases and J by 2 bases, with 11 bases left in between. CDR3 sequence (DNA): TGCGCCAGCAGTCCTGACAGGACTGGGGCCAACGTCCTGACTTTC. It codes for CASSPDRTGANVLTF.

CDR3 loop: CAQGTGYSNQPQHF. The DNA for the CDR3 is TGTGCCCAAGGGACAGGCTATAGCAATCAGCCCCAGCATTTT. V is TRBV30 and J is TRBJ1-5, with 8 bases identical to TRBD1. CDR3 length equals 14 residues. Germline CDR1 GTSNPN, CDR2 SVGIG (reference sequence). V lost 8 bases to trimming and J lost 0 bases; unmatched junction nucleotides: 6.

The chain employs TRBV4-1 and TRBJ2-4; 9 bases are shared with TRBD1. The CDR3 extends over 17 amino acids. The J segment lost 3 bases and the V segment lost 0 bases, leaving 6 bases of the junction unmatched. The germline V gene has CDR1 MGHRA and CDR2 YSYEKL. The CDR3 bases are TGCGCCAGCAGCCAAGACTGGACAGGGGTTGTCAAAAACATTCAGTACTTC. Its translation is CASSQDWTGVVKNIQYF.

CDR3 in DNA: TGTGCCAGCAGCGTAGCCGGGACACAATACAATGAGCAGTTCTTC. This codes for CASSVAGTQYNEQFF. The chain has TRBV9 and TRBJ2-1, with D possibly TRBD1 on 6 matching bases. Per germline, CDR1 SGDLS and CDR2 YYNGEE. The V gene lost 0 bases and the J gene lost 4 bases, with 11 bases spanning the gap. There are 15 residues in the CDR3.

V usage is TRBV5-5 and J usage is TRBJ2-7, with a weak D call TRBD2 (6 bases). CDR3 length equals 16 residues. The germline CDR1 and CDR2 sequences are SGHKS and YYEKEE (reference sequence). V lost 4 bases and J 3 bases, leaving 20 bases between the germline ends. CDR3 sequence: CASSPSLLALNYEQYF. CDR3 DNA: TGTGCCAGCAGCCCCTCTTTACTAGCCTTAAACTACGAGCAGTACTTC.

This chain connects TRBV6-6 to TRBJ2-1; TRBD1 matches 10 bases. J was trimmed by 1 base and V by 5 bases; bases with no gene match: 2. In germline, CDR1 is MNHNY, CDR2 SVGAGI (reference sequence). The CDR3 is 15 amino acids. The CDR3 sequence: CASSRQGASYNEQFF. CDR3 in DNA: TGTGCCAGCAGTCGACAGGGGGCATCCTACAATGAGCAGTTCTTC.

This clone was counted once. The chain couples TRBV5-1 to TRBJ2-7; D remains unclear. Deletions cut 0 bases from V and 2 bases from J, with 9 bases between. Looked up from germline, CDR1 is SGHRS and CDR2 is YFSETQ. The CDR3 contains 14 residues. The CDR3 DNA is TGCGCCAGCAGCTTGGTAGCATACACCTACGAGCAGTACTTC. It translates to CASSLVAYTYEQYF. The full variable domain, in which reference TRBV5-1 and TRBJ2-7 provide the parts outside the CDR3, is KAGVTQTPRYLIKTRGQQVTLSCSPISGHRSVSWYQQTPGQGLQFLFEYFSETQRNKGNFPGRFSGRQFSNSRSEMNVSTLELGDSALYLCASSLVAYTYEQYFGPGTRLTVT.

The chain links TRBV6-6 to TRBJ2-1; unclear D gene. CDR1 MNHNY and CDR2 SVGAGI come from the germline V gene (reference sequence). The germline V and J ends were trimmed by 5 bases and 10 bases, with 9 bases remaining between them. CDR3 length equals 11 residues. The CDR3 DNA sequence: TGTGCCAGCAGTGTGTTGGGAGAGCAGTTCTTC. Translating gives CASSVLGEQFF.

CDR3 amino acids: CASSQDPGGTYEQYF. CDR3 coding DNA: TGCGCCAGCAGCCAAGATCCCGGGGGGACTTACGAGCAGTACTTC. This chain uses TRBV4-3 with TRBJ2-7; TRBD2 aligns across 7 bases. The CDR3 covers 15 residues. CDR1 is LGHNA and CDR2 is YSLEER in the germline V gene. J lost 4 bases, V lost 0 bases, and 6 bases had no gene match.

The chain carries TRBV28 and TRBJ2-7; D remains ambiguous. Looked up from germline, CDR1 is MDHEN and CDR2 is SYDVKM. Trimming removed 3 bases from V and 5 bases from J, with 5 bases in between. The CDR3 extends over 11 amino acids. The CDR3 loop is CASSFVHEQYF. The CDR3 coding sequence is TGTGCCAGCAGTTTCGTCCACGAGCAGTACTTC. The whole variable domain, filled in from reference TRBV28 and TRBJ2-7, reads DVKVTQSSRYLVKRTGEKVFLECVQDMDHENMFWYRQDPGLGLRLIYFSYDVKMKEKGDIPEGYSVSREKKERFSLILESASTNQTSMYLCASSFVHEQYFGPGTRLTVT.

This chain links TRBV7-2 with TRBJ2-5; the D gene is possibly TRBD1 (6 bases). The CDR3 has 15 amino acids. The V end lost 8 bases, the J end lost 5 bases, and 21 bases lay between the germline ends. Germline V gene data show CDR1 as SGHTA and CDR2 as FQGNSA. The CDR3 loop is CASQDSPLWMETQYF. CDR3 in DNA: TGTGCCAGCCAGGACAGCCCCCTTTGGATGGAGACCCAGTACTTC.

V gene TRBV14 combines with J gene TRBJ1-2, with D possibly matching TRBD1 (6 bases). V shed 1 base and J shed 8 bases, with 14 bases lying between them. Germline V lookup: CDR1 SGHDN, CDR2 FVKESK. This CDR3 has 14 amino acids. The DNA of the CDR3 is TGTGCCAGCAGCCAAGTTCGTGGGGGCGCGGGCTACACCTTC. Translating gives CASSQVRGGAGYTF.

The genes are TRBV2 and TRBJ1-6, with D tentatively TRBD1 (6 bases). The CDR3 totals 15 residues. V lost 8 bases to trimming and J lost 5 bases, with 16 bases between them. Germline loops: CDR1 SNHLY, CDR2 FYNNEI. The CDR3 region has the DNA TGTGCCAGCCGGGAGACGACAGGTCATAATTCACCCCTCCACTTT. This codes for CASRETTGHNSPLHF.

The rearrangement links TRBV5-6 to TRBJ2-5; D gene uncertain. The CDR3 contains 12 residues. CDR1 is SGHDT and CDR2 is YYEEEE in the germline V gene. The V end lost 0 bases, the J end lost 5 bases, and 5 bases lay between the germline ends. The CDR3 sequence is CASSLVGETQYF. The CDR3 DNA sequence: TGTGCCAGCAGCTTGGTGGGGGAGACCCAGTACTTC.

The chain uses TRBV2 and TRBJ1-2; D might be TRBD1 (5 bases). Trimming cost V 6 bases and J 5 bases, with 13 bases left between them. The CDR3 sequence is 13 residues long. The germline gives CDR1 SNHLY, CDR2 FYNNEI. Here the CDR3 reads CASRFGADYGYTF. The CDR3 DNA sequence: TGTGCCAGCAGATTCGGGGCGGATTATGGCTACACCTTC.